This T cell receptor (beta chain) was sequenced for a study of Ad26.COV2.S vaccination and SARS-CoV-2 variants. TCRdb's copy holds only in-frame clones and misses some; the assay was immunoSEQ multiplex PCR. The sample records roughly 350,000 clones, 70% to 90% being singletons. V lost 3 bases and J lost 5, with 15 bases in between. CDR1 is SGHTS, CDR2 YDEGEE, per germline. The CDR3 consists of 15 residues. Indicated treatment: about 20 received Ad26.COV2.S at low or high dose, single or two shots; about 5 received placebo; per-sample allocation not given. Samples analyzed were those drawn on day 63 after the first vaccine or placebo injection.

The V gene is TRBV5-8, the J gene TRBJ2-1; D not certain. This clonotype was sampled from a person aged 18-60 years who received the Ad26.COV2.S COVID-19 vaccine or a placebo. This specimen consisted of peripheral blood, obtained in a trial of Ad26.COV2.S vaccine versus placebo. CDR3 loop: CASSYGRRIDNEQFF. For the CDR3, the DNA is TGTGCCAGCAGCTACGGTCGGAGAATCGACAATGAGCAGTTCTTC.